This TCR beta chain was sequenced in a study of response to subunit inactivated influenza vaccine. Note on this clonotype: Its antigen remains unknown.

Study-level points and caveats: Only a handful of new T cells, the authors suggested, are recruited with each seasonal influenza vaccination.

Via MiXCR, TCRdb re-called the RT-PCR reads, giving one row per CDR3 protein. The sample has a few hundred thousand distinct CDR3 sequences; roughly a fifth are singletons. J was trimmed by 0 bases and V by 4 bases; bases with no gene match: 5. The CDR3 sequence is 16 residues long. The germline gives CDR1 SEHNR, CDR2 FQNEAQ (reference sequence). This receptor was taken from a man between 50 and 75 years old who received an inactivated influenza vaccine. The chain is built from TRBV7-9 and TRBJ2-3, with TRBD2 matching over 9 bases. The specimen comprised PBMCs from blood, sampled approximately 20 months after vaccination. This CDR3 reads CASSSRTSASTDTQYF. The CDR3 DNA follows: TGTGCCAGCAGCTCCCGGACTAGCGCGAGCACAGATACGCAGTATTTT.